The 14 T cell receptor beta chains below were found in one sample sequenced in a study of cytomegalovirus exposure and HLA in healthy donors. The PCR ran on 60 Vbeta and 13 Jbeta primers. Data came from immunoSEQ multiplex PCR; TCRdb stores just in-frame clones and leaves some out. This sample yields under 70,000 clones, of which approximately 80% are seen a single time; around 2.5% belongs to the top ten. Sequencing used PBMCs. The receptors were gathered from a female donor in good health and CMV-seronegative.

The CDR3 DNA reads as TGTGCCAGCAGTTCCTCCTATGGCTACACCTTC. Residues: CASSSSYGYTF. The chain is built from TRBV28 and TRBJ1-2; D unresolved. Germline CDR1 is MDHEN and CDR2 is SYDVKM. Trimming left V 4 bases short and J 4 bases short, with 4 bases between. The CDR3 has 11 amino acids.

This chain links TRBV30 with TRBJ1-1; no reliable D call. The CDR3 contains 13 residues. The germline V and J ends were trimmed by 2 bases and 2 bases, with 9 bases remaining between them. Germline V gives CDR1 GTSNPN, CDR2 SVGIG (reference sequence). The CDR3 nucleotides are TGTGCCTGGAGTCCTCCCCTCAACACTGAAGCTTTCTTT. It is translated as CAWSPPLNTEAFF.

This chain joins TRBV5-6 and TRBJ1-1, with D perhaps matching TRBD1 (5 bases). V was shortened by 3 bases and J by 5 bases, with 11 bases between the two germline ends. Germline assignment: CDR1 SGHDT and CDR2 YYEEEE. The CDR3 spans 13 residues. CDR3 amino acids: CASSSQVGTEAFF. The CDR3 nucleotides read TGTGCCAGCAGCTCACAGGTGGGGACTGAAGCTTTCTTT.

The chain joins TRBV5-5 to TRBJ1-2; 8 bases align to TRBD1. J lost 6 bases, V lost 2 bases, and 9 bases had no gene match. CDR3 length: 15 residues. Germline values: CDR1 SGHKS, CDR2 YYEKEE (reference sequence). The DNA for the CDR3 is TGTGCCAGCAGCTTAGGAGTACAGGGGGAGGATGGCTACACCTTC. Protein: CASSLGVQGEDGYTF. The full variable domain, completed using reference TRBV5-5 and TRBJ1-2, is DAGVTQSPTHLIKTRGQQVTLRCSPISGHKSVSWYQQVLGQGPQFIFQYYEKEERGRGNFPDRFSARQFPNYSSELNVNALLLGDSALYLCASSLGVQGEDGYTFGSGTRLTVV.

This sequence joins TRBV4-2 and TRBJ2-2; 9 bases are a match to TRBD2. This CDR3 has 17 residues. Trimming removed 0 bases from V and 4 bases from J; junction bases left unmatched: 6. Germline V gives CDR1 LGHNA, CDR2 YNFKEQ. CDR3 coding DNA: TGTGCCAGCAGCCAAGATAGGGTAGCGGGAGTCACCGGGGAGCTGTTTTTT. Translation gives CASSQDRVAGVTGELFF.

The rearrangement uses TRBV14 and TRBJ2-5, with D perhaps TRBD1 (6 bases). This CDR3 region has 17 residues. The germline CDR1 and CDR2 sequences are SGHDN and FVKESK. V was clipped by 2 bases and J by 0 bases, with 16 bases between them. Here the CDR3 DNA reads TGTGCCAGCAGCCAACGAAAAGGGGGTTGGTACCAAGAGACCCAGTACTTC. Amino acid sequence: CASSQRKGGWYQETQYF.

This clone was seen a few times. The CDR3 here is CASRSQGEADYGYTF. The CDR3, as DNA: TGTGCCAGCAGATCTCAGGGGGAAGCGGACTATGGCTACACCTTC. The J gene is TRBJ1-2, the V gene TRBV5-6; 7 nucleotides match TRBD1. CDR3 length equals 15 residues. Trimming at V came to 5 bases and at J to 3 bases, leaving 10 bases not matched to a gene. The germline V gene has CDR1 SGHDT and CDR2 YYEEEE.

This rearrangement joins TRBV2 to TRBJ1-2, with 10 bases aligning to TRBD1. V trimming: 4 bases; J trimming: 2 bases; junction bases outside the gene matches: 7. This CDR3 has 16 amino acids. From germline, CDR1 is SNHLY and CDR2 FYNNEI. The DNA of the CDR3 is TGTGCCAGCAGTGGGGGGACAGGGGAGGCAAACTATGGCTACACCTTC. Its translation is CASSGGTGEANYGYTF. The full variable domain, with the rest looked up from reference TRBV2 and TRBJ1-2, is EPEVTQTPSHQVTQMGQEVILRCVPISNHLYFYWYRQILGQKVEFLVSFYNNEISEKSEIFDDQFSVERPDGSNFTLKIRSTKLEDSAMYFCASSGGTGEANYGYTFGSGTRLTVV.

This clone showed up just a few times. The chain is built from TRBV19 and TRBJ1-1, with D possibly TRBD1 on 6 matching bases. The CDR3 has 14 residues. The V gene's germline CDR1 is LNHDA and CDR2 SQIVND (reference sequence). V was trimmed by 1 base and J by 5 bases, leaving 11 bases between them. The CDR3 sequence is CASSIGGLGTEAFF. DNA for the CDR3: TGTGCCAGTAGTATAGGGGGGCTAGGGACTGAAGCTTTCTTT.

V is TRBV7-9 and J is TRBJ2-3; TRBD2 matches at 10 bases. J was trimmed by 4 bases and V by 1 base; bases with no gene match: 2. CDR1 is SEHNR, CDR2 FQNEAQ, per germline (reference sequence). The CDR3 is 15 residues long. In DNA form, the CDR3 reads TGTGCCAGCAGCTTAGGCAGCGGGGGGGCAGATACGCAGTATTTT. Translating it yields CASSLGSGGADTQYF.

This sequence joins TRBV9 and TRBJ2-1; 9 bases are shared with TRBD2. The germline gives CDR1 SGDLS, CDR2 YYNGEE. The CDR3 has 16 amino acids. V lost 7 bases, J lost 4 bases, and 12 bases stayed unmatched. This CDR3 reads CASGPGTSLEYNEQFF. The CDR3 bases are TGTGCCAGCGGCCCGGGGACTAGCTTAGAATACAATGAGCAGTTCTTC.

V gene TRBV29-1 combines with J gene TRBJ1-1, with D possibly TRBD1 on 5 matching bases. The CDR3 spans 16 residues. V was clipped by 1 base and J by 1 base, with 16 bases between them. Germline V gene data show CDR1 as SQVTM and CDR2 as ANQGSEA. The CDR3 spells CSVEGGRGSSNTEAFF. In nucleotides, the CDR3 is TGCAGCGTTGAAGGGGGGAGGGGCTCCTCGAACACTGAAGCTTTCTTT.

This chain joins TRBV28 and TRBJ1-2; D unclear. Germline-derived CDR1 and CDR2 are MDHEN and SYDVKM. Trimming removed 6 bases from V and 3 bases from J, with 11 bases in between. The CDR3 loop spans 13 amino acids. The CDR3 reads CASSPTPDYGYTF. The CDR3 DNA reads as TGTGCCAGCAGCCCTACCCCTGACTATGGCTACACCTTC.

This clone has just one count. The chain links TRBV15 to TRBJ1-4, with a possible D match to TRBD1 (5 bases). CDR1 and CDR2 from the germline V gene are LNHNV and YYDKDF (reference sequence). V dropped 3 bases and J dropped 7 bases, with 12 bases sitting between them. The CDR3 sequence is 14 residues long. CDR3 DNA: TGTGCCACCAGCAGCGGGGACTGGGGTGAAAAACTGTTTTTT. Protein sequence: CATSSGDWGEKLFF.